The source of this TCR beta chain is a study of early T cells in non-severe SARS-CoV-2 infection. Study summary: Chains were not paired, and sequencing was done on bulk RNA from unsorted whole blood.

In this sample, this clonotype turned up many times. What it recognizes is unknown. Findings and caveats of the study: Anti-spike CD8 responses were favored in VDJdb matching, and private and CD4 specificities were missed.

The CDR3 loop spans 12 amino acids. The germline gives CDR1 LGHDT, CDR2 YNNKEL (reference sequence). With V trimmed by 4 bases and J by 7 bases, 3 bases remained unmatched. In TCRdb, the 5' RACE reads were re-called with MiXCR into one record per CDR3 protein. The sample yields 32,000 or so distinct CDR3 sequences, about 6.1% seen once. The chain joins TRBV3-1 to TRBJ2-5; 7 positions match TRBD1. The source material was whole blood. The TCR was taken from an adult who was a healthcare worker with PCR-confirmed SARS-CoV-2 infection or an uninfected control (not recorded which). CDR3: CASSPNRGTQYF. The CDR3 DNA follows: TGTGCCAGCAGCCCGAACAGGGGGACCCAGTACTTC.